The rows below give T cell receptor beta chains drawn from one sample of a study of blood T cell repertoires in COVID-19. The table came from immunoSEQ multiplex PCR; TCRdb's copy has only in-frame clones and leaves some out. Among some 40,000 clones, 80% to 90% were seen once, and the ten largest hold 9% to 10%. The sample consisted of peripheral blood. These receptors were collected from a man between 60 and 75 years old in a cohort sampled during active COVID-19. CDR3s include the opening cysteine and the closing phenylalanine or tryptophan. Each record gives: CDR3 protein, CDR3 DNA, J gene, D gene, V gene, clone size. The D gene is left open where the match is weak. The size of a clone is reported for some rows only, either as once, few or many, or as a class for expanded clones.

CDR3 protein: CASSLLASGVQETQYF
CDR3 DNA: TGCGCCAGCAGCTTGTTGGCTAGCGGGGTCCAAGAGACCCAGTACTTC
J gene: TRBJ2-5
D gene: TRBD2
V gene: TRBV5-1
clone size: once

CDR3 protein: CASSPVPRTDTQYF
CDR3 DNA: TGTGCCAGTAGTCCAGTCCCTCGCACAGATACGCAGTATTTT
J gene: TRBJ2-3
D gene: NA
V gene: TRBV19
clone size: NA

CDR3 protein: CASGGGRQETQYF
CDR3 DNA: TGTGCCAGCGGCGGGGGGCGCCAAGAGACCCAGTACTTC
J gene: TRBJ2-5
D gene: TRBD2
V gene: TRBV11-3
clone size: NA

CDR3 protein: CASSDRGPHTDTQYF
CDR3 DNA: TGTGCCAGCAGCGACAGGGGCCCCCACACAGATACGCAGTATTTT
J gene: TRBJ2-3
D gene: TRBD1
V gene: TRBV6-5
clone size: NA

CDR3 protein: CASSLGGGEQFF
CDR3 DNA: TGTGCCAGCAGCTTAGGCGGGGGAGAGCAGTTCTTC
J gene: TRBJ2-1
D gene: TRBD2
V gene: TRBV7-3
clone size: NA

CDR3 protein: CASSQFRGFSGNTIYF
CDR3 DNA: TGCGCCAGCAGCCAATTCAGGGGTTTCTCTGGAAACACCATATATTTT
J gene: TRBJ1-3
D gene: NA
V gene: TRBV4-1
clone size: NA

CDR3 protein: CASSAKQGPAYEQYF
CDR3 DNA: TGTGCCAGCAGCGCCAAACAGGGCCCAGCCTACGAGCAGTACTTC
J gene: TRBJ2-7
D gene: NA
V gene: TRBV9
clone size: NA

CDR3 protein: CASSSFGGNPSTDTQYF
CDR3 DNA: TGTGCCAGCAGCTCCTTCGGGGGGAACCCTAGCACAGATACGCAGTATTTT
J gene: TRBJ2-3
D gene: TRBD2
V gene: TRBV13
clone size: NA

CDR3 protein: CAWSVGQGSTEAFF
CDR3 DNA: TGTGCCTGGAGTGTAGGGCAGGGGTCCACTGAAGCTTTCTTT
J gene: TRBJ1-1
D gene: NA
V gene: TRBV30
clone size: NA

CDR3 protein: CASSELGQTDGYTF
CDR3 DNA: TGTGCCAGCAGTGAACTCGGACAGACGGATGGCTACACCTTC
J gene: TRBJ1-2
D gene: NA
V gene: TRBV25-1
clone size: NA

CDR3 protein: CASSLVFAGKSGANVLTF
CDR3 DNA: TGTGCCAGCAGCTTAGTTTTTGCAGGGAAGAGTGGGGCCAACGTCCTGACTTTC
J gene: TRBJ2-6
D gene: NA
V gene: TRBV7-2
clone size: NA

CDR3 protein: CASRPGTVGNTQYF
CDR3 DNA: TGTGCCAGCAGGCCCGGGACAGTAGGAAATACGCAGTATTTT
J gene: TRBJ2-3
D gene: TRBD1
V gene: TRBV27
clone size: NA

CDR3 protein: CASSQGASGQETQYF
CDR3 DNA: TGTGCCAGCAGCCAAGGGGCAAGCGGACAAGAGACCCAGTACTTC
J gene: TRBJ2-5
D gene: NA
V gene: TRBV3-1/TRBV3-2
clone size: NA

CDR3 protein: CASSTRGGAFF
CDR3 DNA: TGTGCCAGTAGTACCCGGGGGGGAGCTTTCTTT
J gene: TRBJ1-1
D gene: NA
V gene: TRBV19
clone size: few

CDR3 protein: CASSLGEGIAPEAFF
CDR3 DNA: TGTGCCAGCAGCTTAGGGGAGGGCATCGCGCCTGAAGCTTTCTTT
J gene: TRBJ1-1
D gene: NA
V gene: TRBV11-2
clone size: NA

CDR3 protein: CASGRPGQVGLNTEAFF
CDR3 DNA: TGTGCCAGCGGAAGACCGGGACAGGTGGGGTTGAACACTGAAGCTTTCTTT
J gene: TRBJ1-1
D gene: TRBD1
V gene: TRBV28
clone size: NA

CDR3 protein: CASSVAAGGRNEQFF
CDR3 DNA: TGTGCCAGCAGCGTAGCGGCGGGGGGGCGGAATGAGCAGTTCTTC
J gene: TRBJ2-1
D gene: TRBD2
V gene: TRBV9
clone size: NA

CDR3 protein: CASSLQGVSYNEQFF
CDR3 DNA: TGTGCCAGCAGCCTACAGGGGGTCTCCTACAATGAGCAGTTCTTC
J gene: TRBJ2-1
D gene: TRBD1
V gene: TRBV6-5
clone size: NA

CDR3 protein: CAWFRQGSSAEAFF
CDR3 DNA: TGTGCCTGGTTCCGACAGGGGAGTAGCGCTGAAGCTTTCTTT
J gene: TRBJ1-1
D gene: TRBD1
V gene: TRBV30
clone size: NA

CDR3 protein: CPAGGTKREGKQFF
CDR3 DNA: TGTCCCGCGGGCGGGACAAAGCGGGAGGGGAAGCAGTTCTTC
J gene: TRBJ2-1
D gene: TRBD2
V gene: TRBV6-8
clone size: NA

CDR3 protein: CASTARDEQYF
CDR3 DNA: TGTGCCAGCACGGCCAGGGACGAGCAGTACTTC
J gene: TRBJ2-7
D gene: NA
V gene: TRBV28
clone size: NA

CDR3 protein: CASSVGGWGPRYNEQFF
CDR3 DNA: TGTGCCAGCAGCGTAGGAGGGTGGGGGCCCCGATACAATGAGCAGTTCTTC
J gene: TRBJ2-1
D gene: NA
V gene: TRBV9
clone size: NA

CDR3 protein: CASSKQHTRSTEAFF
CDR3 DNA: TGTGCCAGCAGCAAACAACATACCCGCTCGACTGAAGCTTTCTTT
J gene: TRBJ1-1
D gene: NA
V gene: TRBV9
clone size: once

CDR3 protein: CASSPRTAQETQYF
CDR3 DNA: TGTGCCAGCAGTCCGCGGACAGCCCAAGAGACCCAGTACTTC
J gene: TRBJ2-5
D gene: NA
V gene: TRBV27
clone size: few

CDR3 protein: CASTPATLQGNQPQHF
CDR3 DNA: TGTGCCAGCACCCCTGCCACCCTCCAGGGGAATCAGCCCCAGCATTTT
J gene: TRBJ1-5
D gene: NA
V gene: TRBV28
clone size: NA

CDR3 protein: CASSLTTTGELFF
CDR3 DNA: TGTGCCAGCAGCTTGACTACCACAGGGGAGCTGTTTTTT
J gene: TRBJ2-2
D gene: NA
V gene: TRBV7-2
clone size: NA

CDR3 protein: CASSLQGASYNEQFF
CDR3 DNA: TGTGCCAGCAGCCTACAGGGGGCCTCCTACAATGAGCAGTTCTTC
J gene: TRBJ2-1
D gene: TRBD1
V gene: TRBV11-2
clone size: NA

CDR3 protein: CASGGREAYEQYF
CDR3 DNA: TGTGCCAGCGGCGGCAGGGAAGCTTACGAGCAGTACTTC
J gene: TRBJ2-7
D gene: NA
V gene: TRBV7-9
clone size: NA

CDR3 protein: CASSVGARGETQYF
CDR3 DNA: TGTGCCAGCAGCGTCGGGGCACGGGGGGAGACCCAGTACTTC
J gene: TRBJ2-5
D gene: NA
V gene: TRBV9
clone size: NA

CDR3 protein: CASRLTCGRGNEQFF
CDR3 DNA: TGTGCCAGCAGGCTAACTTGCGGGAGGGGCAATGAGCAGTTCTTC
J gene: TRBJ2-1
D gene: NA
V gene: TRBV21-1
clone size: NA

CDR3 protein: CASSRRDRGNTEAFF
CDR3 DNA: TGTGCCAGCAGCAGACGGGACAGGGGGAACACTGAAGCTTTCTTT
J gene: TRBJ1-1
D gene: TRBD1
V gene: TRBV6-5
clone size: few

CDR3 protein: CASSQDEGDTQYF
CDR3 DNA: TGTGCCAGCAGTCAAGACGAGGGCGATACGCAGTATTTT
J gene: TRBJ2-3
D gene: NA
V gene: TRBV6-4
clone size: NA

CDR3 protein: CASSISGTGGQAFF
CDR3 DNA: TGTGCCAGTAGTATTTCCGGGACAGGGGGCCAAGCTTTCTTT
J gene: TRBJ1-1
D gene: TRBD1
V gene: TRBV19
clone size: NA

CDR3 protein: CASSIDWGQPQHF
CDR3 DNA: TGTGCCAGTAGTATCGATTGGGGCCAGCCCCAGCATTTT
J gene: TRBJ1-5
D gene: NA
V gene: TRBV19
clone size: NA

CDR3 protein: CATRGQGGTGELFF
CDR3 DNA: TGTGCCACCAGGGGACAGGGAGGCACCGGGGAGCTGTTTTTT
J gene: TRBJ2-2
D gene: TRBD1
V gene: TRBV24-1
clone size: NA

CDR3 protein: CASSPGLRGRTEAFF
CDR3 DNA: TGTGCCAGCAGCCCGGGCCTTCGTGGGAGGACTGAAGCTTTCTTT
J gene: TRBJ1-1
D gene: NA
V gene: TRBV5-6
clone size: NA

CDR3 protein: CATSGDRGVGQPQHF
CDR3 DNA: TGTGCCACCAGCGGAGACAGGGGGGTGGGTCAGCCCCAGCATTTT
J gene: TRBJ1-5
D gene: TRBD1
V gene: TRBV15
clone size: few

CDR3 protein: CASSMGQGRTQPQHF
CDR3 DNA: TGTGCCAGTAGTATGGGACAGGGGAGAACTCAGCCCCAGCATTTT
J gene: TRBJ1-5
D gene: TRBD1
V gene: TRBV19
clone size: few

CDR3 protein: CASSYPPGGLNTEAFF
CDR3 DNA: TGTGCCAGCAGTTACCCGCCCGGAGGGCTTAACACTGAAGCTTTCTTT
J gene: TRBJ1-1
D gene: NA
V gene: TRBV28
clone size: NA

CDR3 protein: CASSSIGGTDTQYF
CDR3 DNA: TGTGCCAGCAGTTCAATCGGGGGCACAGATACGCAGTATTTT
J gene: TRBJ2-3
D gene: NA
V gene: TRBV6-5
clone size: NA

CDR3 protein: CASSHRGQETQYF
CDR3 DNA: TGTGCCAGCAGCCACAGGGGCCAAGAGACCCAGTACTTC
J gene: TRBJ2-5
D gene: TRBD1
V gene: TRBV27
clone size: NA

CDR3 protein: CVWAHKQVPPHEQYF
CDR3 DNA: TGTGTCTGGGCACATAAACAGGTCCCCCCCCACGAGCAGTACTTC
J gene: TRBJ2-7
D gene: NA
V gene: TRBV30
clone size: NA

CDR3 protein: CASREQYNEKLFF
CDR3 DNA: TGTGCCAGCAGGGAACAGTATAATGAAAAACTGTTTTTT
J gene: TRBJ1-4
D gene: NA
V gene: TRBV2
clone size: NA

CDR3 protein: CASSRSNPRGYPSGANVLTF
CDR3 DNA: TGTGCCAGCAGTCGCTCCAATCCCAGGGGTTACCCCTCTGGGGCCAACGTCCTGACTTTC
J gene: TRBJ2-6
D gene: NA
V gene: TRBV6-6
clone size: NA

CDR3 protein: CASSLRWASGGSSYNEQFF
CDR3 DNA: TGTGCCAGCAGCCTAAGGTGGGCTAGCGGGGGATCTTCCTACAATGAGCAGTTCTTC
J gene: TRBJ2-1
D gene: TRBD2
V gene: TRBV11-2
clone size: once

CDR3 protein: CASSLQLAGGHGELFF
CDR3 DNA: TGTGCCAGCAGCCTACAATTAGCGGGAGGGCACGGGGAGCTGTTTTTT
J gene: TRBJ2-2
D gene: TRBD2
V gene: TRBV13
clone size: NA

CDR3 protein: CASSLGQGGDEQYF
CDR3 DNA: TGCGCCAGCAGCTTAGGGCAGGGAGGAGACGAGCAGTACTTC
J gene: TRBJ2-7
D gene: NA
V gene: TRBV5-1
clone size: NA

CDR3 protein: CASSQGTANQPQHF
CDR3 DNA: TGTGCCAGCAGCCAAGGGACAGCGAATCAGCCCCAGCATTTT
J gene: TRBJ1-5
D gene: TRBD1
V gene: TRBV5-5
clone size: few

CDR3 protein: CASSLSRTGNQPQHF
CDR3 DNA: TGTGCCAGCAGCTTATCCCGGACAGGGAATCAGCCCCAGCATTTT
J gene: TRBJ1-5
D gene: TRBD1
V gene: TRBV7-2
clone size: once

CDR3 protein: CASSESPPYFYQETQYF
CDR3 DNA: TGTGCCAGCAGCGAGAGTCCCCCTTACTTTTACCAAGAGACCCAGTACTTC
J gene: TRBJ2-5
D gene: NA
V gene: TRBV7-2
clone size: NA

CDR3 protein: CASSWESGTTSTDTQYF
CDR3 DNA: TGTGCCAGCAGCTGGGAGAGCGGAACGACTAGCACAGATACGCAGTATTTT
J gene: TRBJ2-3
D gene: NA
V gene: TRBV11-3
clone size: NA

CDR3 protein: CASSLYPGTGDEQFF
CDR3 DNA: TGTGCCAGCAGTTTATACCCCGGGACAGGGGATGAGCAGTTCTTC
J gene: TRBJ2-1
D gene: TRBD1
V gene: TRBV28
clone size: NA

CDR3 protein: CASSRQQQAAGVYNEQFF
CDR3 DNA: TGCGCCAGCAGCCGCCAACAGCAGGCAGCGGGAGTGTACAATGAGCAGTTCTTC
J gene: TRBJ2-1
D gene: TRBD2
V gene: TRBV4-1
clone size: NA

CDR3 protein: CASSRGLAGGPHVPEQFF
CDR3 DNA: TGTGCCAGCAGCAGGGGACTAGCGGGGGGCCCCCACGTCCCGGAGCAGTTCTTC
J gene: TRBJ2-1
D gene: TRBD2
V gene: TRBV5-4
clone size: few

CDR3 protein: CASSSWTGGILFF
CDR3 DNA: TGTGCCAGCAGCTCGTGGACGGGGGGGATACTGTTTTTT
J gene: TRBJ1-4
D gene: NA
V gene: TRBV7-2
clone size: NA